Listed below are T cell receptor beta chains from one sample, sequenced in a study of cytomegalovirus exposure and HLA in healthy donors. Produced via immunoSEQ multiplex PCR; TCRdb's table is partial and in-frame only. This table has 150,000 to 250,000 clones, roughly 72% appearing once. The sequenced sample consisted of PBMCs. The receptors stem from a man aged 30-40 years in good health and CMV-seronegative. Each CDR3 is given without its conserved first and last residue.

ASSYAYYEQY	TRBJ2-7	TRBV6-6
ASSYQGTTGELF	TRBJ2-2	TRBV6-5
ARSPSGLAGGPFGEQF	TRBJ2-1	TRBV5-3
ASSPGLAGAGDGYT	TRBJ1-2	TRBV19
ATSRGRAEVEKLF	TRBJ1-4	TRBV15
AISGGYEKLF	TRBJ1-4	TRBV2
ASSLVVVRPGGEQF	TRBJ2-1	TRBV11-3
ASSETSWTGLGKTEAF	TRBJ1-1	TRBV6-1
ASSLGVGTRLEETQY	TRBJ2-5	TRBV7-6
ASSESDRDSSYEQY	TRBJ2-7	TRBV4-1
ASSLLSTGELF	TRBJ2-2	TRBV5-1
ASSSRTGTEADTQY	TRBJ2-3	TRBV5-1
ATSRDPSRRGRGRDEQY	TRBJ2-7	TRBV15
ASSRTGLPDTQY	TRBJ2-3	TRBV6-1
ASSEVGNRGGAF	TRBJ1-1	TRBV6-1
ASSPLGTGYEQY	TRBJ2-7	TRBV19
ASSLYRVREFAGELF	TRBJ2-2	TRBV7-2
ASSLRLAGYNEQF	TRBJ2-1	TRBV5-1
ASSRLAIRETQY	TRBJ2-5	TRBV28
ASSQDRRDRYEQY	TRBJ2-7	TRBV4-2
ASSFSLAGGQETQY	TRBJ2-5	TRBV11-2
ASSPAGPDTQY	TRBJ2-3	TRBV18